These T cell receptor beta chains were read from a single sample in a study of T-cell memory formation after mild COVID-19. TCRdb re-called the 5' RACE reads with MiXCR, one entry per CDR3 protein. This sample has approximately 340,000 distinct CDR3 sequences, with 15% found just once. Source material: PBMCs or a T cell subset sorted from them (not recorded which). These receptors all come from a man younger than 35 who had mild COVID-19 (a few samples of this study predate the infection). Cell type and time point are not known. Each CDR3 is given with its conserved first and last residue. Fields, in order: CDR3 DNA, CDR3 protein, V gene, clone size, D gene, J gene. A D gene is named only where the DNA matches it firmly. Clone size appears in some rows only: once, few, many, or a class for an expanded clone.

TGTGCCACCAGCAGAGATCAGAACCAGGGTGGGGATCAGCCCCAGCATTTT CATSRDQNQGGDQPQHF TRBV15 NA NA TRBJ1-5
TGTGCCAGTAGAACCGGGACTAGCTCCTACAATGAGCAGTTCTTC CASRTGTSSYNEQFF TRBV19 NA TRBD2 TRBJ2-1
TGTGCCAGCAGCTTGGCCGGTCATGAGCAGTTCTTC CASSLAGHEQFF TRBV5-5 NA NA TRBJ2-1
TGTGCCAGCAGTCCTCAGACGGAAGGGGGCTACACCTTC CASSPQTEGGYTF TRBV27 NA NA TRBJ1-2
TGTGCCAGCAGCGCCATCTCTGGAAACACCATATATTTT CASSAISGNTIYF TRBV12-1 few NA TRBJ1-3
TGTGCCAGCAGCTGGGTCTTGACAGGGCTCGGAAACACCATATATTTT CASSWVLTGLGNTIYF TRBV7-8 NA TRBD1 TRBJ1-3
TGCGCCAGCAGCCTCGGACAGAGCTCCTACGAGCAGTACTTC CASSLGQSSYEQYF TRBV5-1 many NA TRBJ2-7
TGCGCCAGCAGCGCCGGGATCTACAATGAGCAGTTCTTC CASSAGIYNEQFF TRBV5-1 few NA TRBJ2-1
TGCGCCAGCAGCTCCCTAGCGGGGGAGACCCAGTACTTC CASSSLAGETQYF TRBV5-1 few TRBD2 TRBJ2-5
TGCGCCAGCAGGAAGGATGGAGGGAGTGAGGAGACCCAGTACTTC CASRKDGGSEETQYF TRBV5-1 NA NA TRBJ2-5
TGCAGTGCCGTGTCGGGACAGGGGGCTCGGACTGAAGCTTTCTTT CSAVSGQGARTEAFF TRBV20-1 NA TRBD1 TRBJ1-1
TGTGCCAGCAGCGTACAGGGGTCCTCCCTCAATGAGCAGTTCTTC CASSVQGSSLNEQFF TRBV9 few NA TRBJ2-1
TGTGCCAGTAGTCGACTAGCGGGGGGCCTCACAGATACGCAGTATTTT CASSRLAGGLTDTQYF TRBV19 many TRBD2 TRBJ2-3
TGTGCCAGCAGATACGGACACTGGGCTTTCTTT CASRYGHWAFF TRBV2 NA NA TRBJ1-1
TGTGCCAGCACCTCTGGGGCGGGAGGGCGCGAGCAGTACTTC CASTSGAGGREQYF TRBV28 few TRBD2 TRBJ2-7
TGTGCCAGCAGTTTATCACGGCAGACCAACAGCTATGGCTACACCTTC CASSLSRQTNSYGYTF TRBV27 few NA TRBJ1-2
TGTGCCAGCAGCTTGACTAGCCCTCAAGAGACCCAGTACTTC CASSLTSPQETQYF TRBV7-9 few TRBD2 TRBJ2-5
TGTGCCAGCAGCTCCCTACGGGGGCGGGGGGAGCTGTTTTTT CASSSLRGRGELFF TRBV5-5 NA NA TRBJ2-2
TGCGCCAGCAGCCAAGGTGTAATTTCCTCCCAACATACGCAGTATTTT CASSQGVISSQHTQYF TRBV4-1 few NA TRBJ2-3
TGCAGTGCTAGTACAGGAGCGAACACCGGGGAGCTGTTTTTT CSASTGANTGELFF TRBV20-1 few NA TRBJ2-2
TGTGCCAGCAGTGAGTTAAAGGAGACGTTAAAACTGTTTTTT CASSELKETLKLFF TRBV6-1 few NA TRBJ1-4
TGTGCCAGCAGTTACTCGGGCACTACTTTT CASSYSGTTF TRBV6-5 NA NA TRBJ1-4
TGTGCCACCAGCAGTTCAGGAAGAGGCTACACCTTC CATSSSGRGYTF TRBV15 NA NA TRBJ1-2